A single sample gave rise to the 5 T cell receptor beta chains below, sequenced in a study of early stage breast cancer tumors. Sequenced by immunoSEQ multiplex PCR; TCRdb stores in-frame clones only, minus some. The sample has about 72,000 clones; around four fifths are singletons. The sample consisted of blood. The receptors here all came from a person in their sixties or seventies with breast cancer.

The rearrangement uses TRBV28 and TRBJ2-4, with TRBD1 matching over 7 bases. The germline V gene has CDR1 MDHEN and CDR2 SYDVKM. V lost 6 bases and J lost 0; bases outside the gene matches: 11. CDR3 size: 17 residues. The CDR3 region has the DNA TGTGCCAGCAGGCCGGAACGACAGGGTTTAGCCAAAAACATTCAGTACTTC. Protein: CASRPERQGLAKNIQYF.

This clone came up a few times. In nucleotides, the CDR3 is TGTGCCTGGAGTGATTATCGCGAGCAGTACTTC. Encoded protein: CAWSDYREQYF. The gene calls are TRBV30 and TRBJ2-7, with no clear D. The V end lost 1 base, the J end lost 6 bases, and 7 bases lay between the germline ends. The CDR3 is 11 amino acids. In germline, CDR1 is GTSNPN, CDR2 SVGIG (reference sequence).

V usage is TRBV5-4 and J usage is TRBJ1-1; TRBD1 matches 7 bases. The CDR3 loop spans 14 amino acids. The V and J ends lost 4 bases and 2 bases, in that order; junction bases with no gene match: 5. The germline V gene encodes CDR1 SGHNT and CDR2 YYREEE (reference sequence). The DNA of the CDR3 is TGTGCCAGCAGCAGGGACAGTTTCAACACTGAAGCTTTCTTT. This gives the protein CASSRDSFNTEAFF.

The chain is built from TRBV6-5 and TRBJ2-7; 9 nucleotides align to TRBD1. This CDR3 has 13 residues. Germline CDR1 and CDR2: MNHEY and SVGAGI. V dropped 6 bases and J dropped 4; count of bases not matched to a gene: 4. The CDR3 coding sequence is TGTGCCAGCAGGGACAGGGGACCTTACGAGCAGTACTTC. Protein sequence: CASRDRGPYEQYF.

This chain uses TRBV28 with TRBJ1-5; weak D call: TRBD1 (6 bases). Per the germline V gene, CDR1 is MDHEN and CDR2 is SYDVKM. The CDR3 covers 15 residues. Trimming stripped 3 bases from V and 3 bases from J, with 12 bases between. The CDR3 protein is CASSFRQAVNQPQHF. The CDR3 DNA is TGTGCCAGCAGTTTTAGACAGGCCGTCAATCAGCCCCAGCATTTT.